In this sample, the clone carrying this T cell receptor beta chain turned up many times. The data derive from a study of T cells in Graves' hyperthyroidism and ophthalmopathy. Trimming left V 4 bases short and J 4 bases short, with 10 bases between. The CDR3 length is 13 residues. RNA transcripts were the template for amplifying TCR beta CDR3 regions. Using the HTBI primer set, a first-round RT-PCR was run on the TCR CDR3. TCRdb reanalysed the multiplex PCR reads using MiXCR and keeps one entry per CDR3 protein. The table shows roughly 380,000 distinct CDR3 sequences, with 15% to 20% occurring only once.

The source material was blood. The rearrangement links TRBV12-3 or TRBV12-4 to TRBJ1-1; D possibly corresponds to TRBD1 (5 bases). This receptor was identified in a woman aged 40 to 50 with Graves' ophthalmopathy. The CDR3 is CASSWSRVTEAFF. The CDR3 nucleotides are TGTGCCAGCAGTTGGAGCAGGGTCACTGAAGCTTTCTTT.